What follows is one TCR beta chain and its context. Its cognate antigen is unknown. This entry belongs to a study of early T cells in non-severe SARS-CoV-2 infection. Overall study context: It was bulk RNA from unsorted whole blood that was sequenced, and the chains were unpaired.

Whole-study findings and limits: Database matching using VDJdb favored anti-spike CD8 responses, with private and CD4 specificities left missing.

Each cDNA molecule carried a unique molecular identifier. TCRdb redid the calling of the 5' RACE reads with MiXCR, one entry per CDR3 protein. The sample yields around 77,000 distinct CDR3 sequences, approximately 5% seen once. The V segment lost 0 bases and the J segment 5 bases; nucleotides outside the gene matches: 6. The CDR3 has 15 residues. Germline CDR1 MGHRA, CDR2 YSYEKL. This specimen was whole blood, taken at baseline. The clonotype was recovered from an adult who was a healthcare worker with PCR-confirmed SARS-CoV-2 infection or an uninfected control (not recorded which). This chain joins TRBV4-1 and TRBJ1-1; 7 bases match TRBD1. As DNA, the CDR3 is TGCGCCAGCAGCCAAGAGAGGGACAGTATAACTGAAGCTTTCTTT. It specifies CASSQERDSITEAFF.